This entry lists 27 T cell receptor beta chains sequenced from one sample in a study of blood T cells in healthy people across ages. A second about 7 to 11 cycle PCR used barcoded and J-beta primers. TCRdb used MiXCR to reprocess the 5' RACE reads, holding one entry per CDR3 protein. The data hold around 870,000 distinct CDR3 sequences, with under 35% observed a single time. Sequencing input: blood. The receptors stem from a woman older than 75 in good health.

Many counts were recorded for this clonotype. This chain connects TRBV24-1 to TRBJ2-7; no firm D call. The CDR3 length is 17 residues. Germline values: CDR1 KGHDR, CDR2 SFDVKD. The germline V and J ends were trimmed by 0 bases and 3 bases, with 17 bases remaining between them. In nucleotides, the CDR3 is TGTGCCACCAGTGATTTGCCCCAGGTCGTGTCTGACTACGAGCAGTACTTC. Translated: CATSDLPQVVSDYEQYF.

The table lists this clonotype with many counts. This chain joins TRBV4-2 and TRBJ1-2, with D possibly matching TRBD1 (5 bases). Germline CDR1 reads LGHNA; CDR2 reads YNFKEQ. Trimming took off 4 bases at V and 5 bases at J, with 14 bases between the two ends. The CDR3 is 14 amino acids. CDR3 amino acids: CASSPDGGVYGYTF. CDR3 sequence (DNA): TGTGCCAGCAGCCCGGATGGGGGGGTTTATGGCTACACCTTC.

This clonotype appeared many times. The CDR3 region has the DNA TGTGCCAGCAGGACGGGGACCTACAATGAGCAGTTCTTC. This gives the protein CASRTGTYNEQFF. This chain uses TRBV6-2 or TRBV6-3 with TRBJ2-1; tentative D call: TRBD2 (5 bases). Germline CDR1 MNHEY, CDR2 SVGEGT. This CDR3 is built from 13 residues. V was trimmed by 6 bases and J by 2 bases, leaving 8 bases between them.

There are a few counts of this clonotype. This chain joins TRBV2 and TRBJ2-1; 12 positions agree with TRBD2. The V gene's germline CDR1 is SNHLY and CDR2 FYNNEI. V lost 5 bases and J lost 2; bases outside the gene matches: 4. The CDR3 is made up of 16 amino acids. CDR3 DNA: TGTGCCAGCAGTACCGGACTAGCGGGGACCTACAATGAGCAGTTCTTC. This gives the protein CASSTGLAGTYNEQFF.

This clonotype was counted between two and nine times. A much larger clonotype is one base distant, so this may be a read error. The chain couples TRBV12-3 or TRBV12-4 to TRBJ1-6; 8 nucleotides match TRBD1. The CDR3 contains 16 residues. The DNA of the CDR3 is TGTGCCGGCAGTGACTTTAGGACAGGGAACAATTCACCCCTCCACTTT. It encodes CAGSDFRTGNNSPLHF.

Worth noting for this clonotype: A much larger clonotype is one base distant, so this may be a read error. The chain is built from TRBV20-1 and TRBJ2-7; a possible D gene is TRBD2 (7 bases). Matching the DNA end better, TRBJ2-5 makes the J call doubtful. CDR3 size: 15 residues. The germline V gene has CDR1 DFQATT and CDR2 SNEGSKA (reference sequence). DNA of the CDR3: TGCAGTGCTAGTACGAGGGGGGGCAGCCGAGAGACCCAGTACTTC. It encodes CSASTRGGSRETQYF.

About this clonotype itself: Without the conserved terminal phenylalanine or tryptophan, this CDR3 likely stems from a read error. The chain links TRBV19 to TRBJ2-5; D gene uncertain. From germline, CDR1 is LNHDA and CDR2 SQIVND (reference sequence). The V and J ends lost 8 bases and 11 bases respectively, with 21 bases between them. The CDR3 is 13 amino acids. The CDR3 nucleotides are TGTGCCAGTTGCAATAGGACGTACAATGAGCAGTACTTA. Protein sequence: CASCNRTYNEQYL.

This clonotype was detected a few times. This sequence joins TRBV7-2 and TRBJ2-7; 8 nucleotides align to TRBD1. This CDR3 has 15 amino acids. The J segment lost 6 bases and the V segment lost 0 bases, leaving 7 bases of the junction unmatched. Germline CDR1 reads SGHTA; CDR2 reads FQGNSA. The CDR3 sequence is CASSLATGGNFEQYF. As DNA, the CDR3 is TGTGCCAGCAGCTTAGCTACAGGGGGAAATTTCGAGCAGTACTTC.

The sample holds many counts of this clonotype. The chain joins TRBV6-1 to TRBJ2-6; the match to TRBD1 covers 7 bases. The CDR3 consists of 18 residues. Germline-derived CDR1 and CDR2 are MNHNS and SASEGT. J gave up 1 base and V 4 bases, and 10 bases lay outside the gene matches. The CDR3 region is CASSVTPGQLSGANVLTF. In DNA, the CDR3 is TGTGCCAGCAGTGTAACCCCGGGACAGCTATCTGGGGCCAACGTCCTGACTTTC.

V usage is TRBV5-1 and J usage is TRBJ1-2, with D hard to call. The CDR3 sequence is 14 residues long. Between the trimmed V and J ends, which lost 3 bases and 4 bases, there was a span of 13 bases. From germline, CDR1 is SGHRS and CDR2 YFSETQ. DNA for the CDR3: TGCGCCAGCAGCTCCACGAGCGGAATCTATGGCTACACCTTC. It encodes CASSSTSGIYGYTF.

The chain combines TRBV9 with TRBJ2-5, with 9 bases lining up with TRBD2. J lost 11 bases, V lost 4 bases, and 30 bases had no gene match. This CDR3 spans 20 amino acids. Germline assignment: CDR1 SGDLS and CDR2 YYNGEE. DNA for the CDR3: TGTGCCAGCAGCCCAATCCGGACGGATCGCGGGGGGGGCCTGGCTAATGAGCAGTACTTC. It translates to CASSPIRTDRGGGLANEQYF.

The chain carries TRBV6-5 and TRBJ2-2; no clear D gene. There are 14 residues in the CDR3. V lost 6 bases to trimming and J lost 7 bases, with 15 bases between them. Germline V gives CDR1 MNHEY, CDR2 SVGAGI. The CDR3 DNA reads TGTGCCAGCAGCCCAGCCGCCCGCGGCGGGGAGCTGTTTTTT. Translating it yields CASSPAARGGELFF.

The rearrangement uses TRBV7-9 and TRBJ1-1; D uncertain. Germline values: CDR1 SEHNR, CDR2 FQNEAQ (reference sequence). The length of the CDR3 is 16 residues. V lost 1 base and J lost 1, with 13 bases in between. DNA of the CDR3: TGTGCCAGCAGCTTAGAGGGCAGAGGTCGGAACACTGAAGCTTTCTTT. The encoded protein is CASSLEGRGRNTEAFF.

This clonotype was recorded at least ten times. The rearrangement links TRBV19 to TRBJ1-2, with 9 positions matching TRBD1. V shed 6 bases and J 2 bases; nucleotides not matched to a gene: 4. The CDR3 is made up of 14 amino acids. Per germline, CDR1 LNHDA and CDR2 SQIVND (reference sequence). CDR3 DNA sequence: TGTGCCAGTAGGAGACAGGGGGTCAACTATGGCTACACCTTC. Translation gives CASRRQGVNYGYTF.

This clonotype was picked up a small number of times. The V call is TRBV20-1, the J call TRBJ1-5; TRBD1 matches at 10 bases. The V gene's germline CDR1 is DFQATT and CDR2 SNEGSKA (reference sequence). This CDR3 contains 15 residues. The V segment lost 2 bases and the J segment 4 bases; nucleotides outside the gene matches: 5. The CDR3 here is CSARPGTGANQPQHF. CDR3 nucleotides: TGCAGTGCTAGACCCGGGACAGGGGCTAATCAGCCCCAGCATTTT.

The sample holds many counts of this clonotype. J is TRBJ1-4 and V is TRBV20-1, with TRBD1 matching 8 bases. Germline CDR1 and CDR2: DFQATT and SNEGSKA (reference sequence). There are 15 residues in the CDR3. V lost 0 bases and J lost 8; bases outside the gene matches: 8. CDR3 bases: TGCAGTGCTAGAGAAAGGACAGGGCTTAGCGAAAAACTGTTTTTT. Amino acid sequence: CSARERTGLSEKLFF.

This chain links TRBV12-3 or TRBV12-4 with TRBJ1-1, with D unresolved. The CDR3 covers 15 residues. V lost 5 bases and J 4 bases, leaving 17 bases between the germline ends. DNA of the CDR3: TGTGCCAGCAGTCCAACGAGGTGGAGTAGCACTGAAGCTTTCTTT. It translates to CASSPTRWSSTEAFF.

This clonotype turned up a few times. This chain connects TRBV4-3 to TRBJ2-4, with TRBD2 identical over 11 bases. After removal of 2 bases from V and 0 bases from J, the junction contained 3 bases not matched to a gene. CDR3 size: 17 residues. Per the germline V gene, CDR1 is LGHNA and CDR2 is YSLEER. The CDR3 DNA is TGCGCCAGCAGCCAAATACTAGCGGGGGAAGCCAAAAACATTCAGTACTTC. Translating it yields CASSQILAGEAKNIQYF.

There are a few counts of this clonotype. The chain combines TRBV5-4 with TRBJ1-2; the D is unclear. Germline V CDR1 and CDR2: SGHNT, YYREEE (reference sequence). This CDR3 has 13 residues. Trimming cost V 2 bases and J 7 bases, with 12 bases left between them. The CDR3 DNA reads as TGTGCCAGCAGCTTTTTAACCGGGAGTGGCTACACCTTC. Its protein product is CASSFLTGSGYTF.

CDR3 protein: CASSLEVRGHSNYGYTF. CDR3 bases: TGCGCCAGCAGCTTGGAAGTCAGGGGGCACTCTAACTATGGCTACACCTTC. The rearrangement joins TRBV5-1 to TRBJ1-2; the match to TRBD1 covers 8 bases. The germline gives CDR1 SGHRS, CDR2 YFSETQ. Trimming removed 0 bases from V and 0 bases from J; junction bases left unmatched: 7. The CDR3 has 17 amino acids.

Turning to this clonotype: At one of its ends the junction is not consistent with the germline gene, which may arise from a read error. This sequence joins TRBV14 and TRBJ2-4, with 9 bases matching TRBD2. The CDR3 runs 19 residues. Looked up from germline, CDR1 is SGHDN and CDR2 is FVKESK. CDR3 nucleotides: TGTGCCAGCAACCAAGATGGTCCACGAGCGGGGGGCGTCAAAAACATTCAGTACTTC. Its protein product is CASNQDGPRAGGVKNIQYF.

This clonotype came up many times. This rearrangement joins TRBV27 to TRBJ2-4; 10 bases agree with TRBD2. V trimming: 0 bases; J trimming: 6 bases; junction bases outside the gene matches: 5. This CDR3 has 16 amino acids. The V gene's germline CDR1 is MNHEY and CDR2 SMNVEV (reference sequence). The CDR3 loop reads CASSLSSGGIGNIQYF. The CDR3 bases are TGTGCCAGCAGTTTATCTAGCGGGGGGATCGGAAACATTCAGTACTTC.

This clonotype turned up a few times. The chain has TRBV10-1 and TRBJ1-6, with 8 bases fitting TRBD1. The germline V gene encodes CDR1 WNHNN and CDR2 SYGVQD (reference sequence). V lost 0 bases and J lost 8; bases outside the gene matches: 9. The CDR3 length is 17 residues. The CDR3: CASSESMRGTGHSPLHF. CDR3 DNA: TGCGCCAGCAGTGAGTCGATGAGGGGGACAGGCCATTCACCCCTCCACTTT.

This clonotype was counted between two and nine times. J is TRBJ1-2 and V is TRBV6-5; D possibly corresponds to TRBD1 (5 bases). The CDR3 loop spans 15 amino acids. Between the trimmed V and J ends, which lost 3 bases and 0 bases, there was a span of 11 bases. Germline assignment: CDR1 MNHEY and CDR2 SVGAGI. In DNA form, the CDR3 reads TGTGCCAGCAGTTATTCAGGGATTTCTAACTATGGCTACACCTTC. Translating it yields CASSYSGISNYGYTF.

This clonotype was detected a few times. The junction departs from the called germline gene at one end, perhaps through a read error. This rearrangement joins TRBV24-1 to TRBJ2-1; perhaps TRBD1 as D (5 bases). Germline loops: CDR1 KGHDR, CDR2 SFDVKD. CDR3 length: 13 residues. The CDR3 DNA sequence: TGTACCACCAGTGACCCAGGGTTGGATGAGCAGTTCTTC. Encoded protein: CTTSDPGLDEQFF.

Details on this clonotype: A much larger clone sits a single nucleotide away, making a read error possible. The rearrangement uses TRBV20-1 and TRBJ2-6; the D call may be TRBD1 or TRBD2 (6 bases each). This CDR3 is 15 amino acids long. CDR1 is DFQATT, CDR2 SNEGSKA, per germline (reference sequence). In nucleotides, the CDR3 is TGCAGTGCTAGCAACAGATTAACGGGGGCCAACGTCCGGACTTTC. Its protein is CSASNRLTGANVRTF.

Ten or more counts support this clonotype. CDR3 in amino acids: CASGWPEGEQYF. The CDR3 nucleotides are TGTGCCAGCGGGTGGCCGGAGGGGGAGCAGTACTTC. The chain couples TRBV12-3 or TRBV12-4 to TRBJ2-7; D may be TRBD2 (6 bases). This CDR3 is 12 amino acids long. V was pared by 8 bases and J by 7 bases, with 15 bases between.